This TCR beta chain was obtained from a study of blood T cell repertoires in COVID-19. Study context: Whether acute or convalescent, the COVID-19 samples came from the United States, Italy and Spain. Nucleic acid was either cDNA or gDNA, and it came from T cells, B-cell-depleted T cells, or PBMCs.

Authors' methods: Amplification of reference gene primers was used by the study to estimate nucleated cell counts. Using immunoSEQ multiplex PCR, the repertoire was profiled, and TCRdb retains in-frame clones only, with some absent. V, J and clone size were drawn from that table, and D and trimming were deduced from the DNA. The sample carries nearly 250,000 clones, approximately 86% recorded once. The CDR3 loop spans 12 amino acids. The germline V and J ends were trimmed by 2 bases and 5 bases, with 7 bases remaining between them. Germline CDR1 ENHRY, CDR2 SYGVKD. Material: peripheral blood. The receptor's source is a woman aged 55 to 70 who had recovered from COVID-19. The V and J genes are TRBV10-3 and TRBJ2-7; tentative D call: TRBD2 (5 bases). This CDR3 reads CAISEQRNEQYF. The CDR3 DNA reads as TGTGCCATCAGTGAGCAGCGGAACGAGCAGTACTTC.